This TCR beta chain was obtained from a study of cytomegalovirus exposure and HLA in healthy donors. For the study at large: According to later analysis, the same platform produced the 120 validation and approximately 700 first-cohort repertoires. Overall study results and limits: Both high specificity and high sensitivity reportedly marked the classifier's diagnosis of cytomegalovirus status. It was 160 or so TCR beta chains that were listed as cytomegalovirus-associated.

About this clone itself: Its antigen is unknown.

Germline CDR1 MDHEN, CDR2 SYDVKM. CDR3 length: 15 amino acids. V lost 7 bases and J lost 4, with 17 bases in between. Generated by immunoSEQ multiplex PCR, the TCRdb table keeps only in-frame clones and is missing some. Altogether 150,000 or so clones are present, 94% being singletons, with the ten largest covering 1.5% to 2%. The material sequenced was PBMCs. This TCR came from a man aged 18 to 29 in good health and CMV-seropositive. The genes are TRBV28 and TRBJ2-1; D is perhaps TRBD2 (7 bases). The CDR3 coding sequence is TGTGCCAGCAAGGGGGAGGCTAGCGGATACAATGAGCAGTTCTTC. Protein sequence: CASKGEASGYNEQFF. Drawing the rest from reference TRBV28 and TRBJ2-1, the complete variable domain is DVKVTQSSRYLVKRTGEKVFLECVQDMDHENMFWYRQDPGLGLRLIYFSYDVKMKEKGDIPEGYSVSREKKERFSLILESASTNQTSMYLCASKGEASGYNEQFFGPGTRLTVL.